What follows are 3 T cell receptor beta chains derived from one specimen sequenced in a study of T cells in Graves' hyperthyroidism and ophthalmopathy. What was amplified from RNA transcripts were TCR beta CDR3 regions. Initially, a first-round RT-PCR of the TCR CDR3 employed the HTBI primer set. TCRdb reprocessed the multiplex PCR reads with MiXCR, giving one entry per CDR3 protein. Among just under 750,000 distinct CDR3 sequences listed, under 45% were seen once. Sequencing was performed on blood. These receptors were obtained from a woman between 35 and 50 years old with Graves' hyperthyroidism.

This chain links TRBV4-3 with TRBJ2-5; 9 bases agree with TRBD1. Germline lookup yields CDR1 LGHNA and CDR2 YSLEER. V lost 0 bases, J lost 7 bases, and 15 bases stayed unmatched. This CDR3 has 18 amino acids. The CDR3 DNA follows: TGCGCCAGCAGCCAAGATGATGGGGGACAGGGAAAACCTGCGACCCAGTACTTC. The encoded protein is CASSQDDGGQGKPATQYF.

This clonotype was recorded at least ten times. V gene TRBV29-1 combines with J gene TRBJ2-5; TRBD2 agrees at 10 bases. This CDR3 is 11 amino acids long. With 4 bases clipped from V and 14 bases from J, the junction kept 7 bases outside the gene matches. Germline V lookup: CDR1 SQVTM, CDR2 ANQGSEA. The CDR3 DNA reads TGCAGCGTTGGGACTAGCGGATCCGCTTACTTC. It specifies CSVGTSGSAYF.

The genes are TRBV25-1 and TRBJ1-6, with D perhaps matching TRBD1 (5 bases). The CDR3 loop spans 18 amino acids. Germline CDR1 reads MGHDK; CDR2 reads SYGVNS. Deletions cut 5 bases from V and 5 bases from J, with 22 bases between. The chain's CDR3 is CASSLKTRVVEDNSPLHF. CDR3 nucleotides: TGTGCCAGCAGTTTGAAGACCAGGGTAGTAGAGGATAATTCACCCCTCCACTTT.